The 5 T cell receptor beta chains presented below share a single source sample, sequenced in a study of regulatory T cells in long-lasting Graves disease. Assembly of TCR beta libraries relied on iRepertoire HTBI primers together with Arm-PCR of CDR3 regions. One entry per CDR3 protein, called by TCRdb with MiXCR from the multiplex PCR reads. The table has hundreds of thousands of distinct CDR3 sequences, around 21% seen once. Noted time point: persistent/refractory GD, antithyroid drugs over 5 years with positive TRAb. Generation of the TCR library employed RNA extracted from PBMCs. The sample in question was peripheral blood mononuclear cells (PBMCs), obtained when the disease was refractory, from a patient treated with antithyroid drugs. The source is a female donor with Graves disease.

This clonotype counts as medium-sized. The rearrangement links TRBV2 to TRBJ2-7; 10 bases are shared with TRBD1. Germline V CDR1 and CDR2: SNHLY, FYNNEI. The CDR3 contains 15 residues. Trimming removed 6 bases from V and 5 bases from J; junction bases left unmatched: 10. The CDR3 DNA sequence: TGTGCCAGCAGCCGGGACAGGGGACGGGAACACGAGCAGTACTTC. Translation: CASSRDRGREHEQYF.

This clonotype was seen only a few times. The V and J genes are TRBV27 and TRBJ2-7; the D gene is possibly TRBD2 (5 bases). The CDR3 has 14 residues. Germline CDR1 and CDR2: MNHEY and SMNVEV (reference sequence). V was pared by 0 bases and J by 5 bases, with 11 bases between. The DNA of the CDR3 is TGTGCCAGCAGTTTATCAGTTTCGGAGGACGAGCAGTACTTC. It yields the protein CASSLSVSEDEQYF.

This clonotype occurred once. The junction departs from germline at one end; a sequencing error may be responsible. The genes are TRBV6-1 and TRBJ1-1, with D possibly TRBD1 on 6 matching bases. CDR1 and CDR2 from the germline V gene are MNHNS and SASEGT. The CDR3 runs 13 residues. CDR3 bases: TGTGCCGGCAGTCTGCAGGGGCCGACTGAAGCTTTCTTT. The encoded protein is CAGSLQGPTEAFF.

The CDR3 region has the DNA TGTGCCAGCAGAGAAGGGGGCACCTACGAGCAGTACTTC. Translated: CASREGGTYEQYF. This chain uses TRBV28 with TRBJ2-7; 7 bases agree with TRBD1. The CDR3 consists of 13 residues. Germline assignment: CDR1 MDHEN and CDR2 SYDVKM. V lost 6 bases, J lost 2 bases, and 4 bases stayed unmatched. The full variable domain, rest sourced from reference TRBV28 and TRBJ2-7, is DVKVTQSSRYLVKRTGEKVFLECVQDMDHENMFWYRQDPGLGLRLIYFSYDVKMKEKGDIPEGYSVSREKKERFSLILESASTNQTSMYLCASREGGTYEQYFGPGTRLTVT.

Only a few counts were recorded for this clonotype. V gene TRBV10-3 combines with J gene TRBJ2-7; 11 nucleotides align to TRBD2. This CDR3 has 15 amino acids. J was trimmed by 3 bases and V by 6 bases; bases with no gene match: 7. Germline V gives CDR1 ENHRY, CDR2 SYGVKD. CDR3 sequence: CAIRQTSGSLYEQYF. CDR3 sequence (DNA): TGTGCCATCAGACAAACTAGCGGGAGTCTCTACGAGCAGTACTTC.